This T cell receptor (beta chain) is drawn from a study of blood T cells in healthy people across ages. Study-level findings and limits: Roughly linear age-related decline in beta diversity appeared, significant by age about 37. Because donor CMV status was unknown, expanded clonotype changes were possibly confounded.

This clonotype was counted only a few times. What it binds is not known. Primers used in a second PCR of about 6 to 11 cycles were a sample-barcoded 5' primer and a J-beta primer mix. TCRdb re-called the 5' RACE reads with MiXCR, one entry per CDR3 protein. The sample holds 850,000 to 1,000,000 distinct CDR3 sequences; roughly 50% are singletons and the top ten take roughly 13%. The germline V gene encodes CDR1 MNHEY and CDR2 SVGAGI. V was clipped by 5 bases and J by 4 bases; unmatched bases: 8. This CDR3 is built from 15 residues. No fewer than 5.5 micrograms of total RNA were isolated from every sample.

The genes are TRBV6-5 and TRBJ2-3; 8 bases are shared with TRBD1. The sequence derives from a man aged 30 to 39 in good health. Sequencing was carried out using blood. This CDR3 is CASSPQGGGADTQYF. CDR3 sequence (DNA): TGTGCCAGCAGTCCACAGGGGGGAGGCGCAGATACGCAGTATTTT.